These 5 T cell receptor beta chains originate from one sample sequenced in a study of blood T cell repertoires in COVID-19. Repertoires were generated with immunoSEQ multiplex PCR, while TCRdb's copy carries only in-frame clones and drops some. Counted here are 200,000 or so clones, roughly four fifths occurring once; the ten biggest clones make up around 6.5%. Sequencing used peripheral blood. These receptors originate from a woman in her forties with acute or convalescent COVID-19.

V and J are TRBV5-4 and TRBJ1-6, with 12 bases aligning to TRBD1. Germline assignment: CDR1 SGHNT and CDR2 YYREEE (reference sequence). There are 15 residues in the CDR3. V trimming: 0 bases; J trimming: 12 bases; junction bases outside the gene matches: 4. The CDR3 bases are TGTGCCAGCAGCTTGGGGGGACAGGGGGCAAGACCCCTCCACTTT. Residues: CASSLGGQGARPLHF.

The chain's CDR3 is CASRSLAPSPDTQYF. In nucleotides, the CDR3 is TGCGCCAGCAGATCCCTAGCCCCATCCCCAGATACGCAGTATTTT. The chain employs TRBV5-1 and TRBJ2-3; TRBD2 is a possible D gene (5 bases). The CDR3 is made up of 15 amino acids. CDR1 and CDR2 from the germline V gene are SGHRS and YFSETQ. Trimming shortened V by 5 bases and J by 4 bases, and 17 bases separated the two germline ends.

The chain uses TRBV18 and TRBJ2-7; D call uncertain. CDR1 and CDR2 from the germline V gene are KGHSH and LQKENI. Trimming took 2 bases from V and 6 from J, leaving 14 bases between them. This CDR3 comprises 14 residues. CDR3 sequence: CASSPATATPEQYF. CDR3 nucleotide sequence: TGTGCCAGCTCACCAGCTACAGCTACACCCGAGCAGTACTTC.

The chain links TRBV30 to TRBJ1-1; no definite D call. CDR1 and CDR2 from the germline V gene are GTSNPN and SVGIG (reference sequence). Trimming left V 0 bases short and J 3 bases short, with 11 bases between. The CDR3 runs to 14 residues. Here the CDR3 DNA reads TGTGCCTGGAGTGTACTCGAGGGTTACACTGAAGCTTTCTTT. Residues: CAWSVLEGYTEAFF.

In DNA form, the CDR3 reads TGTGCCAGCAGTTTAGGGCCCTCCTACGAGCAGTACTTC. Protein product: CASSLGPSYEQYF. The chain recombines TRBV27 with TRBJ2-7, with D unclear. This CDR3 has 13 amino acids. CDR1 and CDR2 from the germline V gene are MNHEY and SMNVEV (reference sequence). V lost 2 bases and J lost 0, with 5 bases in between.